The 2 T cell receptor beta chains listed next were all sequenced from one sample in a study of technical replicates of blood from several donors. This table comes from immunoSEQ multiplex PCR, and its TCRdb copy is limited to in-frame clones, with some not included. The data show fewer than 60,000 clones, with more than 85% seen just once and about 3.8% held by the top ten. Material: PBMCs. The receptor set was obtained from a human donor in good health. Some clones in this sample may be carry-over from other donors' samples.

The chain has TRBV9 and TRBJ1-1; 9 nucleotides match TRBD1. Germline CDR1 SGDLS, CDR2 YYNGEE. V shed 4 bases, J shed 3 bases, and the junction held 7 bases outside the gene matches. This CDR3 region has 15 residues. The CDR3 here is CASSTRDRVDTEAFF. The CDR3 bases are TGTGCCAGCAGCACCCGGGACAGGGTTGACACTGAAGCTTTCTTT.

The genes are TRBV5-1 and TRBJ2-2; TRBD2 aligns across 11 bases. The junction had 11 bases not matched to a gene; V was cut back by 0 bases and J by 4 bases. Germline CDR1 SGHRS, CDR2 YFSETQ. This CDR3 has 19 residues. The CDR3 region has the DNA TGCGCCAGCAGCTTGGGTAGACTAGCGGGGACCCGAGGCACCGGGGAGCTGTTTTTT. It yields the protein CASSLGRLAGTRGTGELFF. Supplemented by reference TRBV5-1 and TRBJ2-2, the full variable domain reads KAGVTQTPRYLIKTRGQQVTLSCSPISGHRSVSWYQQTPGQGLQFLFEYFSETQRNKGNFPGRFSGRQFSNSRSEMNVSTLELGDSALYLCASSLGRLAGTRGTGELFFGEGSRLTVL.